The sequence of this TCR beta chain was determined in a study of molecular identifiers for immune sequencing clone quantification. The V end was cut by 0 bases, the J end by 2 bases, with 8 bases between. Germline lookup yields CDR1 GTSNPN and CDR2 SVGIG (reference sequence). CDR3 length equals 13 residues. TCRdb used MiXCR to reprocess the PCR reads, holding one entry per CDR3 protein. The sample has some 680,000 distinct CDR3 sequences; less than 30% are singletons. The chain joins TRBV30 to TRBJ2-7; no definite D call. Material for sequencing was naive CD8+ T cells from blood, with Jurkat cell RNA spiked in. Indicated subset: FACS-sorted CD8+CD4-CCR7+CD45RA+ naive T cells. This clonotype was sampled from a human donor in good health. Some libraries in this study had Jurkat cell RNA spiked in. DNA for the CDR3: TGTGCCTGGAGTGTACGAGAGCCCTACGAGCAGTACTTC. This codes for CAWSVREPYEQYF.